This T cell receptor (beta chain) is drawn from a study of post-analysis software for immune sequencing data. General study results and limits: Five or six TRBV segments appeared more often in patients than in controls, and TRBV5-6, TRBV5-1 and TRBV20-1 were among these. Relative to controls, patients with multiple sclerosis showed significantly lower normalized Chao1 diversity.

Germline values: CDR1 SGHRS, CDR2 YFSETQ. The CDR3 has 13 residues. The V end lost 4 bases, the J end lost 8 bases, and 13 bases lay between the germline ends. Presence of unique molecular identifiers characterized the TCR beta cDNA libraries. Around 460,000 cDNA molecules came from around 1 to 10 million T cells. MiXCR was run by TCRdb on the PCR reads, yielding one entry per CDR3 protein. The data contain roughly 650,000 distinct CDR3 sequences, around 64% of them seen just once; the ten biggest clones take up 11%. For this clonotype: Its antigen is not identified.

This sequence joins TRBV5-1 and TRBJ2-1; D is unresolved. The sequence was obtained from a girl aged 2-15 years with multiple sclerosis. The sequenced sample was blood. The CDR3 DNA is TGCGCCAGCAGCCCCGTTCGGCAGGATGAGCAGTTCTTC. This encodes CASSPVRQDEQFF.